This TCR beta chain is from a study of shared clonotypes between healthy human individuals. About the research overall: The people who gave samples were two women and a few men aged 18 to 49. Study-wide points: Tissue TCR repertoires likely differ from these blood-only repertoires.

Caucasian adults living in Nashville, Tennessee, provided all samples. Researchers ran the assay at a deep level. The method was immunoSEQ multiplex PCR; TCRdb's version includes in-frame clones alone and lacks a portion of them. The sample has 450,000 to 650,000 clones, around 77% seen once; the top ten hold 9.5% to 15%. The CDR3 is made up of 17 amino acids. The V segment lost 5 bases and the J segment 9 bases; nucleotides outside the gene matches: 16. CDR1 is SGHAT, CDR2 FQNNGV, per germline. As to this clone: Its antigen is as yet unknown.

This receptor was identified in a woman aged 40 to 50 in good health. Some clones in this sample may be carry-over from other donors' samples. V gene TRBV11-2 combines with J gene TRBJ2-1; 10 bases fit TRBD2. The sequencing sample was made of PBMCs. The CDR3 sequence is CASSTPSGSNRIGEQFF. CDR3 bases: TGTGCCAGCAGCACGCCTAGCGGGAGTAACCGAATTGGTGAGCAGTTCTTC.